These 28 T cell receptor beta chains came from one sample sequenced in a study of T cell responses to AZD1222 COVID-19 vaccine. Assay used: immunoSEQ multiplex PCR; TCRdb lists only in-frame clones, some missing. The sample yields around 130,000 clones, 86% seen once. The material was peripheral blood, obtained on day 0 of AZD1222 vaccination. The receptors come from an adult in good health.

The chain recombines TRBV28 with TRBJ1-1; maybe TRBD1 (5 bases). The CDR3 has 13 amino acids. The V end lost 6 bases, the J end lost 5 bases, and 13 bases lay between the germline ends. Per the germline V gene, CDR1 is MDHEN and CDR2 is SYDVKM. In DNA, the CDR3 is TGTGCCAGCAGCCCCGGGGGGTGGACTGAAGCTTTCTTT. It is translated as CASSPGGWTEAFF.

The CDR3 loop is CSVLSGNTIYF. DNA of the CDR3: TGCAGCGTTTTGTCTGGAAACACCATATATTTT. The chain links TRBV29-1 to TRBJ1-3; D is undetermined. V was clipped by 5 bases and J by 1 base, with 3 bases between them. Germline V gene sequence: CDR1 SQVTM, CDR2 ANQGSEA. The CDR3 runs 11 residues.

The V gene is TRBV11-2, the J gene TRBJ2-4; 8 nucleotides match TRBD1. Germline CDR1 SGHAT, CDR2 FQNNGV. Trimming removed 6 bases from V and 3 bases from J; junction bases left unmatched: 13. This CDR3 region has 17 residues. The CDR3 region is CASSSPGGRIGKNIQYF. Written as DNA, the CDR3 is TGTGCCAGCAGTTCCCCAGGGGGCAGGATCGGCAAAAACATTCAGTACTTC.

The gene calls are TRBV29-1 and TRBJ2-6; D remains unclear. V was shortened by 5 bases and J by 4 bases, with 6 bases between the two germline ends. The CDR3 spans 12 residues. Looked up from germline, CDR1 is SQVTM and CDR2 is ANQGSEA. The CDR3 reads CSVKSGANVLTF. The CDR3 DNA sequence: TGCAGCGTTAAATCCGGGGCCAACGTCCTGACTTTC.

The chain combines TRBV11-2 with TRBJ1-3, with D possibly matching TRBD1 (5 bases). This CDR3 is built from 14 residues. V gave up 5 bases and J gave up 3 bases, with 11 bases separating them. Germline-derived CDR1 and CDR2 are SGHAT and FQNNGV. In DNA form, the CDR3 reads TGTGCCAGCAGCCTTCAAGGGGTTGGAAACACCATATATTTT. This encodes CASSLQGVGNTIYF.

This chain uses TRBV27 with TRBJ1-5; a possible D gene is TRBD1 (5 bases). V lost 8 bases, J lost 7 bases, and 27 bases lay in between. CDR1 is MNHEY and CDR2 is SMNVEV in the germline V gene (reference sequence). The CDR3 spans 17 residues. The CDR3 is CASGGASSGAGWQPQHF. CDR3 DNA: TGTGCCAGCGGCGGGGCCTCATCTGGGGCAGGTTGGCAGCCCCAGCATTTT.

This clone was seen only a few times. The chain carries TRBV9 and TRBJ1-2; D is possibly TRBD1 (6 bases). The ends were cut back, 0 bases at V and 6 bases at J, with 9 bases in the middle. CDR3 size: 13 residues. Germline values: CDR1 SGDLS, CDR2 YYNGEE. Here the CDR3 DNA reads TGTGCCAGCAGCGTAGAACAGGGTCATGGCTACACCTTC. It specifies CASSVEQGHGYTF.

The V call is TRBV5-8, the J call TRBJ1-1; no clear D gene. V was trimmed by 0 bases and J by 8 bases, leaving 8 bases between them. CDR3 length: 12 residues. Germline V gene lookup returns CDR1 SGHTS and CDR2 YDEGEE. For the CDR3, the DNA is TGTGCCAGCAGCTTGGAAGGAGGAGAAGCTTTCTTT. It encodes CASSLEGGEAFF.

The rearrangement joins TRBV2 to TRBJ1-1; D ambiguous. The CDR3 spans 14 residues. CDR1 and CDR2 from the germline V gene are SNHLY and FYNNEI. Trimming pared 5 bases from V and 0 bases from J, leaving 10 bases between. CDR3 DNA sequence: TGTGCCAGCAGTCCCGACCGAATGAACACTGAAGCTTTCTTT. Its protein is CASSPDRMNTEAFF.

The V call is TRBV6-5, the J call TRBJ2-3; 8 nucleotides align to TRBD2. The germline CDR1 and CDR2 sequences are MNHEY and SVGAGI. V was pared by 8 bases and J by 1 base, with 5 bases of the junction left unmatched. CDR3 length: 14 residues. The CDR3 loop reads CASRTSGGTDTQYF. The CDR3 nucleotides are TGTGCCAGCCGTACTAGCGGCGGCACAGATACGCAGTATTTT.

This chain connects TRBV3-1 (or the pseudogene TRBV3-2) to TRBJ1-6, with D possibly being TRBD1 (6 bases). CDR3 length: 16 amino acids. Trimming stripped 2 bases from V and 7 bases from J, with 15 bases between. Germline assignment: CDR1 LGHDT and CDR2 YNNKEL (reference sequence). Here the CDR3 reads CASSQFLSRGNSPLHF. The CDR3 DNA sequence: TGTGCCAGCAGCCAATTTTTATCCAGGGGAAATTCACCCCTCCACTTT.

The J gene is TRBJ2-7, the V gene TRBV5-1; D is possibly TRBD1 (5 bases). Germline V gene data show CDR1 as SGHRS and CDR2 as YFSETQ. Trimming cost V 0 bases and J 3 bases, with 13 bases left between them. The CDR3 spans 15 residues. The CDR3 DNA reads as TGCGCCAGCAGCTTGGTGGCAGGGCGCCTCTACGAGCAGTACTTC. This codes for CASSLVAGRLYEQYF. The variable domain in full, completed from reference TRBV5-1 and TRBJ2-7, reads KAGVTQTPRYLIKTRGQQVTLSCSPISGHRSVSWYQQTPGQGLQFLFEYFSETQRNKGNFPGRFSGRQFSNSRSEMNVSTLELGDSALYLCASSLVAGRLYEQYFGPGTRLTVT.

CDR3 residues: CSARVGVAFF. CDR3 coding DNA: TGCAGTGCTAGAGTGGGAGTAGCTTTCTTT. The genes are TRBV20-1 and TRBJ1-1, with D uncertain. V was clipped by 1 base and J by 10 bases, with 7 bases between them. Germline V CDR1 and CDR2: DFQATT, SNEGSKA (reference sequence). The CDR3 contains 10 residues.

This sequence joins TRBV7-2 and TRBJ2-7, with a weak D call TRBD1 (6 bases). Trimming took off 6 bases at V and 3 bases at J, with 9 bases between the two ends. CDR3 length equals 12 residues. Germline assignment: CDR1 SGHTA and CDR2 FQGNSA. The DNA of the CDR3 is TGTGCCAGCAGGGACAGACTCTACGAGCAGTACTTC. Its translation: CASRDRLYEQYF.

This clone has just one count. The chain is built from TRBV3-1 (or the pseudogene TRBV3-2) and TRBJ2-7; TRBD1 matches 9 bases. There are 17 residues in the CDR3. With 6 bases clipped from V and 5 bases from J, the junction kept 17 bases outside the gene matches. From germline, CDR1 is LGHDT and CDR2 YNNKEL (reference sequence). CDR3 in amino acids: CASRQPLGGTGMNEQYF. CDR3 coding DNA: TGTGCCAGCAGGCAACCTCTCGGGGGGACAGGGATGAACGAGCAGTACTTC.

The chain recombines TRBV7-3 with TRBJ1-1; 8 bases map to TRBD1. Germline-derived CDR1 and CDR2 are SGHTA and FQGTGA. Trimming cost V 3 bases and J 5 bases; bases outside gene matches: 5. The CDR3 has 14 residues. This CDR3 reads CASSFGQGWTEAFF. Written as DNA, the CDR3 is TGTGCCAGCAGCTTTGGACAGGGATGGACTGAAGCTTTCTTT.

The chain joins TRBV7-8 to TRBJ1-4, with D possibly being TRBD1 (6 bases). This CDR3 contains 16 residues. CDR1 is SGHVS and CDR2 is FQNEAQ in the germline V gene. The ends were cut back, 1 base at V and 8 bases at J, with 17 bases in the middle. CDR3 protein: CASSLEGGPLREKLFF. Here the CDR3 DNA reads TGTGCCAGCAGCTTAGAGGGGGGACCCCTCCGAGAAAAACTGTTTTTT.

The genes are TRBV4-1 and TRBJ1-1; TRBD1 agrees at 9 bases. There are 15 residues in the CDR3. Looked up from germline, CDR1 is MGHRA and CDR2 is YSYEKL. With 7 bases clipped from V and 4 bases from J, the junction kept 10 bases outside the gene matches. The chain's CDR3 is CASTNRGTGLTEAFF. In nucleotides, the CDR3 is TGCGCCAGCACCAACCGAGGGACAGGGCTCACTGAAGCTTTCTTT.

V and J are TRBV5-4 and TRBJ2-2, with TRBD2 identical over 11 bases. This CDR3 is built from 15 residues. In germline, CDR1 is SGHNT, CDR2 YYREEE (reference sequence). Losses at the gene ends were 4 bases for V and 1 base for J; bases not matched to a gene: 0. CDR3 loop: CASSLAGGNTGELFF. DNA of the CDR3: TGTGCCAGCAGCCTAGCGGGAGGGAACACCGGGGAGCTGTTTTTT.

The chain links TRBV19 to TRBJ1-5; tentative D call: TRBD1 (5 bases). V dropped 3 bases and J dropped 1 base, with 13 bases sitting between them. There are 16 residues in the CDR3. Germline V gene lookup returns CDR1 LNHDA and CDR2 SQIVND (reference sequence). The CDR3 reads CASSMGPVPSNQPQHF. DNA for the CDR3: TGTGCCAGTAGTATGGGGCCAGTTCCAAGCAATCAGCCCCAGCATTTT.

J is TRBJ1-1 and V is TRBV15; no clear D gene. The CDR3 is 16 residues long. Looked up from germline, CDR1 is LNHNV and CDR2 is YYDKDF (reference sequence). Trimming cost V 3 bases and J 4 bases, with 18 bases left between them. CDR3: CATSSLGGAPFTEAFF. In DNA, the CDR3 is TGTGCCACCAGCAGCCTGGGCGGCGCTCCTTTCACTGAAGCTTTCTTT. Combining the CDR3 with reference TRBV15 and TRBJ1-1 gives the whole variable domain DAMVIQNPRYQVTQFGKPVTLSCSQTLNHNVMYWYQQKSSQAPKLLFHYYDKDFNNEADTPDNFQSRRPNTSFCFLDIRSPGLGDTAMYLCATSSLGGAPFTEAFFGQGTRLTVV.

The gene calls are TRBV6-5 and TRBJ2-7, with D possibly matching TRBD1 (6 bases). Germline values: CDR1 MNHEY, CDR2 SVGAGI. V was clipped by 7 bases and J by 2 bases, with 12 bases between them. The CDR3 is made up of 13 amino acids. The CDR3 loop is CASMGTPTYEQYF. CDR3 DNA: TGTGCCAGCATGGGGACACCGACCTACGAGCAGTACTTC.

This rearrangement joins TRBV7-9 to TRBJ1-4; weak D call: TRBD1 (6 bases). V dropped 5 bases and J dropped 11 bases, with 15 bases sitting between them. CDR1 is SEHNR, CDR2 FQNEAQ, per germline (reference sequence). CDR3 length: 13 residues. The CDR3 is CASSTSQGLKLFF. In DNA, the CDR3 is TGTGCCAGCAGCACATCACAGGGTTTGAAACTGTTTTTT.

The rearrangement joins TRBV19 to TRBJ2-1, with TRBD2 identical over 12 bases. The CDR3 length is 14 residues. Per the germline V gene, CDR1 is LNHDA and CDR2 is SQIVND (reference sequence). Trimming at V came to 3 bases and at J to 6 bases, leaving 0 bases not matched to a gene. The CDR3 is CASSMTSGSNEQFF. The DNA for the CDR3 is TGTGCCAGTAGTATGACTAGCGGGAGCAATGAGCAGTTCTTC.

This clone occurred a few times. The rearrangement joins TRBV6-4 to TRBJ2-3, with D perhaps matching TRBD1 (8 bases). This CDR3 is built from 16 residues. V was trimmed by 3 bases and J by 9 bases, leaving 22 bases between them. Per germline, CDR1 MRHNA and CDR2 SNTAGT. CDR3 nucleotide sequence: TGTGCCAGCAGTGAAGGGACAGGACTAGGGTCGGTGACGCAGTATTTT. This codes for CASSEGTGLGSVTQYF.

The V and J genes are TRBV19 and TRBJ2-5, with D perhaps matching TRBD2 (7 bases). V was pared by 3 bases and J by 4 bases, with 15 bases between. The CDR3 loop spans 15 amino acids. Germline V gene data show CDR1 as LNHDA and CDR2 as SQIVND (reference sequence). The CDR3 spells CASSIDGGPRETQYF. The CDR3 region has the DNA TGTGCCAGTAGTATTGACGGGGGGCCTCGAGAGACCCAGTACTTC. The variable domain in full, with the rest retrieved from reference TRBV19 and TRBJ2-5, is DGGITQSPKYLFRKEGQNVTLSCEQNLNHDAMYWYRQDPGQGLRLIYYSQIVNDFQKGDIAEGYSVSREKKESFPLTVTSAQKNPTAFYLCASSIDGGPRETQYFGPGTRLLVL.

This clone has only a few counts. The CDR3 nucleotides are TGTGCCAGCCTTTGGGGTATTGGAAACACCATATATTTT. The encoded protein is CASLWGIGNTIYF. V gene TRBV2 combines with J gene TRBJ1-3, with D uncertain. CDR3 length: 13 amino acids. Looked up from germline, CDR1 is SNHLY and CDR2 is FYNNEI. Trimming removed 8 bases from V and 3 bases from J, with 11 bases in between.

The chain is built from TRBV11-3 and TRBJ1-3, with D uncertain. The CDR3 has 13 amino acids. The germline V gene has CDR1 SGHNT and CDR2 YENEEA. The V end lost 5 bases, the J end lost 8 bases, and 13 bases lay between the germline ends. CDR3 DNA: TGTGCCAGCAGCGCGTCCACGGCGCACACCATATATTTT. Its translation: CASSASTAHTIYF.